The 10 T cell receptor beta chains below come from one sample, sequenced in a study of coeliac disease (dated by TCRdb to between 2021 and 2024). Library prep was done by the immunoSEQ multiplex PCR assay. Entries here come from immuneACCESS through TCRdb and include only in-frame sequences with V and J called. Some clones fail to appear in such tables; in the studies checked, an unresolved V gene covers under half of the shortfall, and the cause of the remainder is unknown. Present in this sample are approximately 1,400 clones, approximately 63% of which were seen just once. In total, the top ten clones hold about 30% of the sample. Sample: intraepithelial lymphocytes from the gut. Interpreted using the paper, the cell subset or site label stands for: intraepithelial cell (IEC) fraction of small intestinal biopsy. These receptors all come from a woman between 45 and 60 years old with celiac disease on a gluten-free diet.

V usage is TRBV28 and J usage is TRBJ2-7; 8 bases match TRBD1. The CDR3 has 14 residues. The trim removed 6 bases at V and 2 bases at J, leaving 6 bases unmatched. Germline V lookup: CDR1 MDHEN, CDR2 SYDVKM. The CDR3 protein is CASSTGTGTYEQYF. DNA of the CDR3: TGTGCCAGCAGCACCGGGACAGGTACCTACGAGCAGTACTTC.

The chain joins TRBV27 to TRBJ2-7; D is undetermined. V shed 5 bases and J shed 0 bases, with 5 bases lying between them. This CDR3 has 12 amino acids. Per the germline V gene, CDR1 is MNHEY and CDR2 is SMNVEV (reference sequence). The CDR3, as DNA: TGTGCCAGCAGTCGCGACTCCTACGAGCAGTACTTC. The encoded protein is CASSRDSYEQYF.

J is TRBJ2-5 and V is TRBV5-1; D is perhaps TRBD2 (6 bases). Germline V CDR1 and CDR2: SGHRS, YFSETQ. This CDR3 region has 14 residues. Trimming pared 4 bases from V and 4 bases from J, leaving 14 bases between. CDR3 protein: CASSPFAEGETQYF. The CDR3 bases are TGCGCCAGCAGCCCCTTCGCGGAGGGAGAGACCCAGTACTTC.

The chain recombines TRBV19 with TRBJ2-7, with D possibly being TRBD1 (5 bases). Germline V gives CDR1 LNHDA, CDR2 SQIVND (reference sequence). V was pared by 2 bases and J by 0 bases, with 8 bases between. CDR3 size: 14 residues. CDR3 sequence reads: CASSIRGNSYEQYF. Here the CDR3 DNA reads TGTGCCAGTAGTATAAGGGGTAACTCCTACGAGCAGTACTTC.

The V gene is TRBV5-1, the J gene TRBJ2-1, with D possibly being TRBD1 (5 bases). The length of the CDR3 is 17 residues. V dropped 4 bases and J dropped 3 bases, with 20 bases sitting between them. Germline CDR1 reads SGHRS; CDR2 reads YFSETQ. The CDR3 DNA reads TGCGCCAGCAGCCCCGGCGAAGGGCGGACAATCTACAATGAGCAGTTCTTC. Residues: CASSPGEGRTIYNEQFF.

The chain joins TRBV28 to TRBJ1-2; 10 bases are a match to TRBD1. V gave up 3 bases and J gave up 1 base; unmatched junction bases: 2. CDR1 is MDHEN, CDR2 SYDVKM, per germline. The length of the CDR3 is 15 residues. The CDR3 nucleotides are TGTGCCAGCAGTTTGGGGACAGGGGTTAACTATGGCTACACCTTC. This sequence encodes CASSLGTGVNYGYTF.

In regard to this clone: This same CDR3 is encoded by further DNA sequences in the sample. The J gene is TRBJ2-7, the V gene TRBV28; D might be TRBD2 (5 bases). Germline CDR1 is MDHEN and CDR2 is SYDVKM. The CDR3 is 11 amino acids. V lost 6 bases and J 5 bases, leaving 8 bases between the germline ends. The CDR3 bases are TGTGCCAGCAGCTCGCGGGACGAGCAGTACTTC. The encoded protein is CASSSRDEQYF.

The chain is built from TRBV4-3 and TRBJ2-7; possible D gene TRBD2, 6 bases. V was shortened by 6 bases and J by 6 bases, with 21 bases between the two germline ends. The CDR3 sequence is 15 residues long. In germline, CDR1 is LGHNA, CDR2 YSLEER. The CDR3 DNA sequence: TGCGCCAGCAGTACCCGGGCGGGGACCCCCAGCGAGCAGTACTTC. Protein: CASSTRAGTPSEQYF.

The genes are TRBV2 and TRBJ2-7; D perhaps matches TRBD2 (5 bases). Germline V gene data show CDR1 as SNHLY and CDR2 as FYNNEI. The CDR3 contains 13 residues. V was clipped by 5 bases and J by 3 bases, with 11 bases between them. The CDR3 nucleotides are TGTGCCAGCAGTAGAGGACTGAACTACGAGCAGTACTTC. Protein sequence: CASSRGLNYEQYF.

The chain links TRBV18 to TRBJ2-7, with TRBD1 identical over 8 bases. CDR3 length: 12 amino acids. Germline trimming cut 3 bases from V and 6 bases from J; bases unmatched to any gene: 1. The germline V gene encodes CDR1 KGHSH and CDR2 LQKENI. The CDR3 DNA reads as TGTGCCAGCTCACCCCAGGGGGCCGAGCAGTACTTC. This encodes CASSPQGAEQYF.